This TCR beta chain was retrieved from a study of T cells in Graves' hyperthyroidism and ophthalmopathy. Points from the study as a whole: Among clonotypes expanded in thyroid above 0.001, most were also found in blood.

It was uncontrolled infection, other autoimmune disease, pregnancy or lactation that excluded patients. Diagnosis rested on symptoms, serum thyroxine and TRAb, thyroid ultrasound, and orbital computed tomography. Germline CDR1 DFQATT, CDR2 SNEGSKA (reference sequence). The CDR3 is 13 residues long. As concerns this clonotype: Antigen: not known. An end of the junction differs from the germline gene, which may be a read error.

Authors of the study amplified TCR beta CDR3 regions from RNA transcripts. HTBI primers were employed in a first-round RT-PCR of the TCR CDR3. TCRdb processed the multiplex PCR reads anew with MiXCR; each CDR3 protein has one entry. This table has under 550,000 distinct CDR3 sequences, approximately 20% appearing once. Sequenced: blood. The chain employs TRBV20-1 and TRBJ2-3; D is ambiguous. The sequence was obtained from a man aged 35 to 55 with Graves' ophthalmopathy. The CDR3 spells CSASAPSTDTQYF. The DNA of the CDR3 is TGCAGTGCTTCGGCACCGAGCACAGATACACAGTATTTT.